This T cell receptor beta chain comes out of a study of human T cells and chemical hapten exposure. Across the whole study: There were weekly diphenylcyclopropenone doses to the scalp for patients throughout the roughly 24-week study. Whole-study findings and limits: With alopecia, donors may have immune responses unlike healthy people's.

As for time point: pre-sensitization, week 0. Treatment reported: therapeutic diphenylcyclopropenone sensitization with weekly scalp DPC. Each CDR3 protein gets one entry after TCRdb re-called the RACE reads with MiXCR. The sample has some 90,000 distinct CDR3 sequences; 7.5% to 9.5% are singletons. With V trimmed by 0 bases and J by 7 bases, 10 bases remained unmatched. The CDR3 consists of 15 residues. Germline V lookup: CDR1 DFQATT, CDR2 SNEGSKA (reference sequence). This clonotype appeared a few times. What it binds is unknown. The TCR originated in a man aged 35-49 years with alopecia areata. Some clones in this sample may be carry-over from other donors' samples. The sample in question was whole blood, obtained in connection with sensitization to the hapten diphenylcyclopropenone (DPC). V is TRBV20-1 and J is TRBJ2-7; 9 bases are shared with TRBD2. The CDR3 sequence: CSARERWTSEEEQYF. Here the CDR3 DNA reads TGCAGTGCTAGAGAGAGATGGACTAGCGAAGAGGAGCAGTACTTC.